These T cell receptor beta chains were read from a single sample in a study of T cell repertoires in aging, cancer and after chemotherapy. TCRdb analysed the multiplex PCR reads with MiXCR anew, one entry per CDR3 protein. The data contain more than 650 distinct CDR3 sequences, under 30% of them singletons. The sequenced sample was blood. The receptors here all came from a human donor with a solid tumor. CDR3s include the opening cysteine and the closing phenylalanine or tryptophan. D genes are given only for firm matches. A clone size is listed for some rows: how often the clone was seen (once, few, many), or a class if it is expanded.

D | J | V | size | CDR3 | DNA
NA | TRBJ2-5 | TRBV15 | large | CATSELAGETQYF | TGTGCCACCAGCGAACTAGCTGGAGAGACCCAGTACTTC
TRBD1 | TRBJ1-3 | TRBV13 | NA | CASSPQGAGNTIYF | TGTGCCAGCAGCCCACAGGGGGCTGGAAACACCATATATTTT
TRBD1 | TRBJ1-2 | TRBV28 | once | CATGTGNGYTF | TGTGCCACCGGGACAGGGAATGGCTACACCTTC
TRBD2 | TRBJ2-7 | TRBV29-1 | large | CSVTGLAGSYEQYF | TGCAGCGTGACGGGACTAGCAGGGTCCTACGAGCAGTACTTC
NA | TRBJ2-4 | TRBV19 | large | CASSIGGHIQYF | TGTGCCAGTAGTATAGGGGGACACATTCAGTACTTC
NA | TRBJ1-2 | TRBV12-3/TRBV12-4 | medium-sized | CATERQSYGYTF | TGTGCCACGGAGAGGCAATCCTATGGCTACACCTTC
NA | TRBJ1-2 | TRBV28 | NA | CASSFTVRGYTF | TGTGCCAGCAGCTTTACAGTACGCGGCTACACCTTC
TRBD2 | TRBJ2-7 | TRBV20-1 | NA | CSARTSGMFFYEQYF | TGCAGTGCTCGGACTAGCGGGATGTTTTTCTACGAGCAGTACTTC
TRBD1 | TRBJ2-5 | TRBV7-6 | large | CASSSAGTGQETQYF | TGTGCCAGCAGTTCAGCCGGGACAGGGCAAGAGACCCAGTACTTC
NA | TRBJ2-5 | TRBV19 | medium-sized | CASSTWAEETQYF | TGTGCCAGTAGTACGTGGGCGGAAGAGACCCAGTACTTC
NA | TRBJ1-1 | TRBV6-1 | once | CASTGNSEAFF | TGTGCCAGCACCGGGAACTCTGAAGCTTTCTTT
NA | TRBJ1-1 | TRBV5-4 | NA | CASSLGTMEAFF | TGTGCCAGCAGCCTCGGGACGATGGAAGCTTTCTTT
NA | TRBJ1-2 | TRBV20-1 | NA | CSARIQALSDGYTF | TGCAGTGCTAGGATACAGGCCCTCTCGGATGGCTACACCTTC
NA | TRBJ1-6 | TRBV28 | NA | CDSHTGNSPLHF | TGTGACAGCCATACAGGGAATTCACCCCTCCACTTT
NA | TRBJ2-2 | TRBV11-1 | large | CASTHARYRGTGELFF | TGTGCCAGCACCCACGCACGGTATCGGGGCACCGGGGAGCTGTTTTTT
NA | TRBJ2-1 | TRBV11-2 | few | CATRGIGDEQFF | TGTGCCACCCGGGGGATAGGCGATGAGCAGTTCTTC
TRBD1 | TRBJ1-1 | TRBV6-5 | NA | CARSQDRGTAEAFF | TGTGCCAGAAGCCAGGACAGGGGGACGGCTGAAGCTTTCTTT
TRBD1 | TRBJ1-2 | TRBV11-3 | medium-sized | CASSIKTGKQGYTF | TGTGCCAGCAGCATCAAGACAGGGAAACAAGGCTACACCTTC
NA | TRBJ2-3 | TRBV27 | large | CASSFTGDTQYF | TGTGCCAGCAGTTTTACCGGAGATACGCAGTATTTT
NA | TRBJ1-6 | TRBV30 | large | CAWSVGPGGAYNSPLHF | TGTGCCTGGAGTGTCGGACCCGGGGGCGCCTATAATTCACCCCTCCACTTT
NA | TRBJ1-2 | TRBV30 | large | CAWTAGSYGYTF | TGTGCCTGGACCGCGGGGAGCTATGGCTACACCTTC
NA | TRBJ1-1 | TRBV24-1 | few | CATSDQGSEAFF | TGTGCCACCAGTGATCAGGGGTCGGAAGCTTTCTTT
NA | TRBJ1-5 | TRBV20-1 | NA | CGVPSGGRNQPQHF | TGCGGTGTTCCCTCGGGAGGTCGCAATCAGCCCCAGCATTTT
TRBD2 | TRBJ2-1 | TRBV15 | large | CATSRDSGLAGVGAHF | TGTGCCACCAGCAGAGATTCCGGCCTAGCGGGAGTTGGGGCCCACTTC
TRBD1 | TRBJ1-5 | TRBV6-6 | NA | CASGQGWTGGSQPQHF | TGTGCCAGCGGCCAAGGATGGACAGGGGGCTCTCAGCCCCAGCATTTT
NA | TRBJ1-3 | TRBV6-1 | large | CASSEGGLGNSGNTIYF | TGTGCCAGCAGTGAAGGGGGTTTAGGGAACTCTGGAAACACCATATATTTT
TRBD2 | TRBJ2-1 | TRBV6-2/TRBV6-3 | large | CATAGGDYNEQFF | TGTGCCACCGCCGGGGGGGACTACAATGAGCAGTTCTTC
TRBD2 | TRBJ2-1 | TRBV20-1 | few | CSASEELAGGPASYNEQFF | TGCAGTGCTAGCGAGGAACTAGCGGGAGGACCGGCTTCCTACAATGAGCAGTTCTTC
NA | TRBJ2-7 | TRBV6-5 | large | CASSSYTGLYEQYF | TGTGCCAGCAGTTCATATACCGGACTATACGAGCAGTACTTC
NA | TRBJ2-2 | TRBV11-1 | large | CASSPQNTGELFF | TGTGCCAGCAGCCCGCAAAACACCGGGGAGCTGTTTTTT
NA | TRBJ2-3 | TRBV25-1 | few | CASSAGGEHTQYF | TGTGCCAGCTCAGCAGGGGGGGAACATACGCAGTATTTT